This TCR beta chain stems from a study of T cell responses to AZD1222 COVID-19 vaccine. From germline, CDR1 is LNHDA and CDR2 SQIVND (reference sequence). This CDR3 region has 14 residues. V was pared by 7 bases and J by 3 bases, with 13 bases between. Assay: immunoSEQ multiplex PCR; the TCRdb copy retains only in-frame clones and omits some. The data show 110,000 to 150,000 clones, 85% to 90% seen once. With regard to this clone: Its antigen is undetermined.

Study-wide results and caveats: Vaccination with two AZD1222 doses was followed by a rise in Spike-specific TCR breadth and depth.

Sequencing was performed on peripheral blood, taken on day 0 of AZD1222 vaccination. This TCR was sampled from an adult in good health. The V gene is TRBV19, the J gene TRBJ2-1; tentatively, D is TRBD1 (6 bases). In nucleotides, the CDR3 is TGTGCCAGTAACCGGGACACCGTCTACAATGAGCAGTTCTTC. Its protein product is CASNRDTVYNEQFF.